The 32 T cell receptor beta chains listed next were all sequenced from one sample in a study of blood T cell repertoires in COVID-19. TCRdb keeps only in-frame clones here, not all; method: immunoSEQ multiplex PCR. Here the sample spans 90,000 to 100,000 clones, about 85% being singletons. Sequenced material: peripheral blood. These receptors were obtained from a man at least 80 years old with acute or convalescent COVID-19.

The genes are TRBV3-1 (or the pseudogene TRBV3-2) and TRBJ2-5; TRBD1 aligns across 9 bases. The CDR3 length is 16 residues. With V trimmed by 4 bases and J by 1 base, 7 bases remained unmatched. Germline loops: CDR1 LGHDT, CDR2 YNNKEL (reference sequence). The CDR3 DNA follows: TGTGCCAGCAGCCCCCGGGACAGGGTTCTCCAAGAGACCCAGTACTTC. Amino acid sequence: CASSPRDRVLQETQYF.

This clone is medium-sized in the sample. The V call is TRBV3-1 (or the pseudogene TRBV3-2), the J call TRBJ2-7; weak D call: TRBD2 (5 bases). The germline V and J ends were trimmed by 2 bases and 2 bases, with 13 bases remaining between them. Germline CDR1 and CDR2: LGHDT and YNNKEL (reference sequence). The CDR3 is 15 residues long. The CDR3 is CASSQRGGNAYEQYF. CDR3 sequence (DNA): TGTGCCAGCAGCCAAAGAGGAGGCAATGCCTACGAGCAGTACTTC.

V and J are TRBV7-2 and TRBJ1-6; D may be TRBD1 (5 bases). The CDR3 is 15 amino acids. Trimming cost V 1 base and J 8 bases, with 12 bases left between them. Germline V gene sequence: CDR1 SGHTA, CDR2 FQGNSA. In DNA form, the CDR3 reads TGTGCCAGCAGCTTAGAATTTGCGGGGGATTCACCCCTCCACTTT. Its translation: CASSLEFAGDSPLHF. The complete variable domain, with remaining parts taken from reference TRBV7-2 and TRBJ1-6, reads GAGVSQSPSNKVTEKGKDVELRCDPISGHTALYWYRQSLGQGLEFLIYFQGNSAPDKSGLPSDRFSAERTGGSVSTLTIQRTQQEDSAVYLCASSLEFAGDSPLHFGNGTRLTVT.

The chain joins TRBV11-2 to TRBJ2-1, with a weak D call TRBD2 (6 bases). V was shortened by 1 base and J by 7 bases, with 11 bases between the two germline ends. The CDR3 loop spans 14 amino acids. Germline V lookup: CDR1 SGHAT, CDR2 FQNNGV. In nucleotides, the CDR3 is TGTGCCAGCAGCTTAGCGGGAGTAAGGAATGAGCAGTTCTTC. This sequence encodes CASSLAGVRNEQFF.

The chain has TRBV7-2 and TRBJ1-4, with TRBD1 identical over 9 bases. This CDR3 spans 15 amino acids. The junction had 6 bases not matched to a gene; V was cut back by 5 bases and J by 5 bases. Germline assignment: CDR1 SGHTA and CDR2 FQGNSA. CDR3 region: CASSPRDRVNEKLFF. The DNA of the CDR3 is TGTGCCAGCAGCCCCCGGGACAGGGTGAATGAAAAACTGTTTTTT.

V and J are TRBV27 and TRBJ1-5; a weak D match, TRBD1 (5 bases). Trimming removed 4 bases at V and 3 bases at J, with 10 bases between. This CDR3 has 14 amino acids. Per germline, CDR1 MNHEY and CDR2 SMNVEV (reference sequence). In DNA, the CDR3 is TGTGCCAGCAGTTACGGGGGAAACAATCAGCCCCAGCATTTT. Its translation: CASSYGGNNQPQHF.

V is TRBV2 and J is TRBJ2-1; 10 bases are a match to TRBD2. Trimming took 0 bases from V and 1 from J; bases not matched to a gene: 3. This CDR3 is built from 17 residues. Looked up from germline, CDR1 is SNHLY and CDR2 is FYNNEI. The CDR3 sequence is CASSEAIAGGSYNEQFF. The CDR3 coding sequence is TGTGCCAGCAGTGAAGCGATAGCGGGAGGTTCCTACAATGAGCAGTTCTTC.

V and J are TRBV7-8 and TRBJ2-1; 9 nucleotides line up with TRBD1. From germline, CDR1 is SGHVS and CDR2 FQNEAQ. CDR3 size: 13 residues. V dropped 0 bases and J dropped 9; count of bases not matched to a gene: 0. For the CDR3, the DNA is TGTGCCAGCAGCTTAGCGGACAGGGGTGAGCAGTTCTTC. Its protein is CASSLADRGEQFF.

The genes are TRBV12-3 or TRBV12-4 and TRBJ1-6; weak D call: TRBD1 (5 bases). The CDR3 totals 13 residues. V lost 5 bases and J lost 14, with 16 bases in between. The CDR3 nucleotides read TGTGCCAGCAGTACAAACAGGCGTTCGGCCCTCCACTTT. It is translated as CASSTNRRSALHF.

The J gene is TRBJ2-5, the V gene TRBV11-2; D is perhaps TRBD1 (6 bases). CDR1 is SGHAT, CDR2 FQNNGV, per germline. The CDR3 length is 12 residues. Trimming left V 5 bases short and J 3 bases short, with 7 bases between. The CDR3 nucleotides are TGTGCCAGCAGCCGACAGGAAGAGACCCAGTACTTC. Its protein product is CASSRQEETQYF.

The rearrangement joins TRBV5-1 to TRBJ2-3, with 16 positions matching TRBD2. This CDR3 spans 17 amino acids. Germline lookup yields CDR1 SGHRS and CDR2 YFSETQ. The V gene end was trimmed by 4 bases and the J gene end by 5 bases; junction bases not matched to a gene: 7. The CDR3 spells CASSQGTSGRAVDTQYF. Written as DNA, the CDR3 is TGCGCCAGCAGCCAAGGGACTAGCGGGAGGGCCGTAGATACGCAGTATTTT.

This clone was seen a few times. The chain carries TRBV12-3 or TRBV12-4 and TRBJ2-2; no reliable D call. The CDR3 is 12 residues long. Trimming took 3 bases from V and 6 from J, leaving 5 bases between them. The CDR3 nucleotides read TGTGCCAGCAGTTTTCGTCCCGGGGAGCTGTTTTTT. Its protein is CASSFRPGELFF.

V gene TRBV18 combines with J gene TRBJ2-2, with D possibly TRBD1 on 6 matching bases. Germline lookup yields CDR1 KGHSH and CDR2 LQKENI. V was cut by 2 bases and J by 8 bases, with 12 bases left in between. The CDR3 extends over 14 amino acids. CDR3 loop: CASSPEQGAGELFF. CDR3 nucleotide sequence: TGTGCCAGCTCACCAGAACAGGGAGCTGGGGAGCTGTTTTTT.

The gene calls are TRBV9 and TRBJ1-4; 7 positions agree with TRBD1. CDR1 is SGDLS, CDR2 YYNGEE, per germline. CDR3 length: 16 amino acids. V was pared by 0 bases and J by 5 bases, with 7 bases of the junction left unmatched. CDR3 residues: CASSVDGRGPNEKLFF. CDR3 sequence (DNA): TGTGCCAGCAGCGTAGACGGAAGGGGGCCAAATGAAAAACTGTTTTTT.

In nucleotides, the CDR3 is TGTGCCAGTAGTATGAGGGAAAGGGTCACTGAAGCTTTCTTT. As protein: CASSMRERVTEAFF. The chain couples TRBV19 to TRBJ1-1; no clear D gene. Between the trimmed V and J ends, which lost 3 bases and 4 bases, there was a span of 12 bases. The germline V gene encodes CDR1 LNHDA and CDR2 SQIVND (reference sequence). The CDR3 is 14 residues long. Looking up the rest from reference TRBV19 and TRBJ1-1 gives the full variable domain: DGGITQSPKYLFRKEGQNVTLSCEQNLNHDAMYWYRQDPGQGLRLIYYSQIVNDFQKGDIAEGYSVSREKKESFPLTVTSAQKNPTAFYLCASSMRERVTEAFFGQGTRLTVV.

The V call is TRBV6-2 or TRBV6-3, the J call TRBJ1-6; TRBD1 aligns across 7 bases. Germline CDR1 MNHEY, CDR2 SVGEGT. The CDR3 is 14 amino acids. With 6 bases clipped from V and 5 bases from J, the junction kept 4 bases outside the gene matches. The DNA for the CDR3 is TGTGCCAGCAGCCGGGGACAGAATAATTCACCCCTCCACTTT. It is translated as CASSRGQNNSPLHF.

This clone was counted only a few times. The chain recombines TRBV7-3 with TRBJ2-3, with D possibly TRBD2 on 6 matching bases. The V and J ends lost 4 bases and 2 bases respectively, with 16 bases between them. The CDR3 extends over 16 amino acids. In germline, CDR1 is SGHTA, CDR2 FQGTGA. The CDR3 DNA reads TGTGCCAGCAGCTCTCACGCGGCTAGCGACACAGATACGCAGTATTTT. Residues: CASSSHAASDTDTQYF.

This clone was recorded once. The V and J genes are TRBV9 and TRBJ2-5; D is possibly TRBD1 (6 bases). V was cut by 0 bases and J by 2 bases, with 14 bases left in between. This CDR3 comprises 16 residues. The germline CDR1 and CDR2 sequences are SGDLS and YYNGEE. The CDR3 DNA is TGTGCCAGCAGCGTAGAGGGGGTCTCGGGACAAGAGACCCAGTACTTC. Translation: CASSVEGVSGQETQYF. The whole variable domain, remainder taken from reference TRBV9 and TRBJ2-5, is DSGVTQTPKHLITATGQRVTLRCSPRSGDLSVYWYQQSLDQGLQFLIQYYNGEERAKGNILERFSAQQFPDLHSELNLSSLELGDSALYFCASSVEGVSGQETQYFGPGTRLLVL.

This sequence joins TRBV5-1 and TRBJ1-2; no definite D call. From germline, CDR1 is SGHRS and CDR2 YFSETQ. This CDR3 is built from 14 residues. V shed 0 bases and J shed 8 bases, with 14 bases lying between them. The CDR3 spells CASSLENGIGGYTF. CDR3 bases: TGCGCCAGCAGCTTGGAGAACGGAATCGGGGGCTACACCTTC.

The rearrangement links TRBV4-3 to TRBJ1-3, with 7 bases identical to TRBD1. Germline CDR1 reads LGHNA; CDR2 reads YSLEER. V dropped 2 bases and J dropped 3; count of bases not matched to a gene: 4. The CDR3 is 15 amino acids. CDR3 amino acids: CASSQSTGFGNTIYF. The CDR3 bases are TGCGCCAGCAGCCAATCGACAGGGTTTGGAAACACCATATATTTT.

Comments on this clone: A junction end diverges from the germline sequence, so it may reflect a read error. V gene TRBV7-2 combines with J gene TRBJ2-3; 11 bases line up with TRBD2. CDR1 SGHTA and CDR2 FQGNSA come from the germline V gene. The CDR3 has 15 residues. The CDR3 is CASTLSSGGPDTQYF. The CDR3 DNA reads TGTGCCAGCACCTTATCTAGCGGGGGGCCAGATACGCAGTATTTT. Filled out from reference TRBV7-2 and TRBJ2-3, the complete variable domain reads GAGVSQSPSNKVTEKGKDVELRCDPISGHTALYWYRQSLGQGLEFLIYFQGNSAPDKSGLPSDRFSAERTGGSVSTLTIQRTQQEDSAVYLCASTLSSGGPDTQYFGPGTRLTVL.

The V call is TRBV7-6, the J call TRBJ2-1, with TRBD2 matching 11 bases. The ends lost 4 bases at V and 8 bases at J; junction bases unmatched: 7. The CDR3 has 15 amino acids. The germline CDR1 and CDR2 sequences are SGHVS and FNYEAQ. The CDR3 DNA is TGTGCCAGCAGCTACCTAGCGGGAGGTTCTGATGAGCAGTTCTTC. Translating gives CASSYLAGGSDEQFF.

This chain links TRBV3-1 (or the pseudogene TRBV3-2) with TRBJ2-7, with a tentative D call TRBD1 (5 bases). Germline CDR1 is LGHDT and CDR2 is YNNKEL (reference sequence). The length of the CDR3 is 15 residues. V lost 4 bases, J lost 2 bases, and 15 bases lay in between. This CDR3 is CASSPHRFETYEQYF. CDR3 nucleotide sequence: TGTGCCAGCAGCCCCCACAGGTTTGAGACCTACGAGCAGTACTTC.

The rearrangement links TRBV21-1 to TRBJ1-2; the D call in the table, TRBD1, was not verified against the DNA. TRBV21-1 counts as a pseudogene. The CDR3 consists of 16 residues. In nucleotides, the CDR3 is TGTGCCAGCAGCAGTACCATCAGGGACAGGGGGCGAGGCTACACCTTC. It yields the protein CASSSTIRDRGRGYTF.

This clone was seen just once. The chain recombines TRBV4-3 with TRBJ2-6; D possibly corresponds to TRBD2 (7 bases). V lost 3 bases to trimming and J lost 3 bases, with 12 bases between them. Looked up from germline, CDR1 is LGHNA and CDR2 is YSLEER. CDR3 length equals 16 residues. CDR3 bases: TGCGCCAGCAGCCAGAGGGGGGGGAGTGGGGCCAACGTCCTGACTTTC. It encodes CASSQRGGSGANVLTF.

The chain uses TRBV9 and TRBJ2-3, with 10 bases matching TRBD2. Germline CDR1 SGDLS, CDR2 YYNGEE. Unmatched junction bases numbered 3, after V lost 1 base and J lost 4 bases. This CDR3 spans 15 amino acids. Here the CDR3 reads CASSVRAGGSDTQYF. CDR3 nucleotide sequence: TGTGCCAGCAGCGTAAGAGCGGGAGGGTCAGATACGCAGTATTTT.

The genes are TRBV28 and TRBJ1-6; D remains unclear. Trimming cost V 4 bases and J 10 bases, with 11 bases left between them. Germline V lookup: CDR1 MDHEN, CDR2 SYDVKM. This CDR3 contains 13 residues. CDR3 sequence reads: CASSYQRSSPLHF. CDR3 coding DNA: TGTGCCAGCAGTTATCAGAGGAGCTCACCCCTCCACTTT.

Here the CDR3 reads CAWSGGLAPYNEQFF. The CDR3 DNA reads as TGTGCCTGGAGTGGGGGACTAGCGCCCTACAATGAGCAGTTCTTC. This rearrangement joins TRBV30 to TRBJ2-1; 10 bases are shared with TRBD2. The CDR3 has 15 residues. J lost 2 bases, V lost 1 base, and 2 bases had no gene match. Germline-derived CDR1 and CDR2 are GTSNPN and SVGIG (reference sequence).

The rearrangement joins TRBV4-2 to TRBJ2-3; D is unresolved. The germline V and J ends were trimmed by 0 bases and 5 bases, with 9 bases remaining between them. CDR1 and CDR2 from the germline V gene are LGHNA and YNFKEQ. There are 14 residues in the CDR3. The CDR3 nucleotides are TGTGCCAGCAGCCAAGATAGAAGTATAGATACGCAGTATTTT. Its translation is CASSQDRSIDTQYF.

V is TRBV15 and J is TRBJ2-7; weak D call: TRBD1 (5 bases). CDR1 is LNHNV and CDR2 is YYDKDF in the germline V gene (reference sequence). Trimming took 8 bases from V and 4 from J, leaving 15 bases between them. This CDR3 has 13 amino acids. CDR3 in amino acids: CATGASPFYEQYF. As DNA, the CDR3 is TGTGCCACCGGGGCAAGTCCGTTTTACGAGCAGTACTTC. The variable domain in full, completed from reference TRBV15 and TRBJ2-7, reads DAMVIQNPRYQVTQFGKPVTLSCSQTLNHNVMYWYQQKSSQAPKLLFHYYDKDFNNEADTPDNFQSRRPNTSFCFLDIRSPGLGDTAMYLCATGASPFYEQYFGPGTRLTVT.

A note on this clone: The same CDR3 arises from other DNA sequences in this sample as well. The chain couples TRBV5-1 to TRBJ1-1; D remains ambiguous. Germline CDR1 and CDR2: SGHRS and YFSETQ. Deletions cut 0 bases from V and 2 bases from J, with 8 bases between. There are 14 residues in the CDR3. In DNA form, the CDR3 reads TGCGCCAGCAGCTTGGGCACAGTTAACACTGAAGCTTTCTTT. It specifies CASSLGTVNTEAFF. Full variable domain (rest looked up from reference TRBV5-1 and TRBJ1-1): KAGVTQTPRYLIKTRGQQVTLSCSPISGHRSVSWYQQTPGQGLQFLFEYFSETQRNKGNFPGRFSGRQFSNSRSEMNVSTLELGDSALYLCASSLGTVNTEAFFGQGTRLTVV.

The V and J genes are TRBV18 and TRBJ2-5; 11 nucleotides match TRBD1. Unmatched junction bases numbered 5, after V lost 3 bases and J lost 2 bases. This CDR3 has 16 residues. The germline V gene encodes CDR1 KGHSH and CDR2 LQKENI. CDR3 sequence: CASSPGQGARQETQYF. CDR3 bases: TGTGCCAGCTCACCTGGACAGGGGGCGCGACAAGAGACCCAGTACTTC.